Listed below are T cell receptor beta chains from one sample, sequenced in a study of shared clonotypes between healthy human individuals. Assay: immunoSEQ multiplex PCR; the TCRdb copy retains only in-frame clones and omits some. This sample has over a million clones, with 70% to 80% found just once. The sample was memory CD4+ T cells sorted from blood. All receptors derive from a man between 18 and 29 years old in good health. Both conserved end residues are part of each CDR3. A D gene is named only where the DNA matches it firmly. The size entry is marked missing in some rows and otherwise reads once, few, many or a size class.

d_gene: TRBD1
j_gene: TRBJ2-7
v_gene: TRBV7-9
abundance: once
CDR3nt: TGTGCCAGCAGCAGACAGGGGGCCCCCTACGAGCAGTACTTC
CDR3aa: CASSRQGAPYEQYF

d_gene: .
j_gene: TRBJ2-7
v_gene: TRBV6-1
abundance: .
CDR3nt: TGTGCCAGCAGTGAAAGGGGCATGGACTACTACGAGCAGTACTTC
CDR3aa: CASSERGMDYYEQYF

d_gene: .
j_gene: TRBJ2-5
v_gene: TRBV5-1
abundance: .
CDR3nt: TGCGCCAGCAGCTTAAGTGTGTACGGGCAAGAGACCCAGTACTTC
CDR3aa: CASSLSVYGQETQYF

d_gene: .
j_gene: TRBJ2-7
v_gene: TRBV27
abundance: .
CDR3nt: TGTGCCGTCGGGGGCTACGAGCAGTACTTC
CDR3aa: CAVGGYEQYF

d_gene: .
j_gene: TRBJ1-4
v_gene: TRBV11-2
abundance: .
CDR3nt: TGTGCCAGCTCGGGACGGCATAATGAAAAACTGTTTTTT
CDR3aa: CASSGRHNEKLFF

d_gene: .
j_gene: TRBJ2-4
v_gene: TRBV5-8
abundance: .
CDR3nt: TGTGCCAGCCATAGGGATGAGAACATTCAGTACTTC
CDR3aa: CASHRDENIQYF

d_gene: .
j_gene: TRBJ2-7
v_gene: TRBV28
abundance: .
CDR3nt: TGTGCCAGCAGTGACAGGTTACTTTCCTACGAGCAGTACTTC
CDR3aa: CASSDRLLSYEQYF

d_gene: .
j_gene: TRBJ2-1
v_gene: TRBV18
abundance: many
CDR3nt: TGTGCCAGCTCACCAGAGGGGGGGCGCATACACAATGAGCAGTTCTTC
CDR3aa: CASSPEGGRIHNEQFF

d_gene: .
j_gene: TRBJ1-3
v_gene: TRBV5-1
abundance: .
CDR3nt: TGCGCCAGCAGCTTGGCCGGGGCCCGCTCTGGAAACACCATATATTTT
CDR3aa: CASSLAGARSGNTIYF

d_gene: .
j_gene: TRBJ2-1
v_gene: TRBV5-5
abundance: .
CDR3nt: TGTGCCAGCAGTTTCCGGGACTCGCGCAGTGAGCAGTTCTTC
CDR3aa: CASSFRDSRSEQFF

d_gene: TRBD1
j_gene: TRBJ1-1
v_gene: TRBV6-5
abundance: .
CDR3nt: TGTGCCAGCAGTTCGCCTACAGGGGGCTACACTGAAGCTTTCTTT
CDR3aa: CASSSPTGGYTEAFF

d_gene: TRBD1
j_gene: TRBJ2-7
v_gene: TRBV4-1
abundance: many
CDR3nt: TGCGCCAGCAGCCGAGAGCCCACAGGGGCCCCCTACGAGCAGTACTTC
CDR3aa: CASSREPTGAPYEQYF

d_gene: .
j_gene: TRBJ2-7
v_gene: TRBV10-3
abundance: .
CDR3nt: TGTGCCATCAGTGAGTCGAGGGAGGAGCAGTACTTC
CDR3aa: CAISESREEQYF

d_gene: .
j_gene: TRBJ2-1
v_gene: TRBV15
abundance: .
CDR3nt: TGTGCCACCAGCAGAGATCCCCGGGACGAGGGACTCTTC
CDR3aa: CATSRDPRDEGLF

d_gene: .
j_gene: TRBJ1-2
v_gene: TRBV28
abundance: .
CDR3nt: TGTGCCAGCAGTAGTAGGGGCCGTGGCTATGGCTACACCTTC
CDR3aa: CASSSRGRGYGYTF

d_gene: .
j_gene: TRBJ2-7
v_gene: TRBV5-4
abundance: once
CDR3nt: TGTGCCAGCAGCGACTCGGGGCCCTCCTACGAGCAGTACTTC
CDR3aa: CASSDSGPSYEQYF

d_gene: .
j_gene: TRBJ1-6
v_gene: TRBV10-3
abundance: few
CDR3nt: TGTGCCATCAGTGAGCAACGGAGCTCCTATAATTCACCCCTCCACTTT
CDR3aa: CAISEQRSSYNSPLHF

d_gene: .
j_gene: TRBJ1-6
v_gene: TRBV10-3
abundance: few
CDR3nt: TGTGCCATCAGTGAGTCGTGGGTGGGAAACTCACCCCTCCACTTT
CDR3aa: CAISESWVGNSPLHF

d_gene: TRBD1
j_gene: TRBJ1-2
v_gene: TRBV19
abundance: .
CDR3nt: TGTGCCAGTAAGTCGGCAGGGGGACACTATGGCTACACCTTC
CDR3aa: CASKSAGGHYGYTF

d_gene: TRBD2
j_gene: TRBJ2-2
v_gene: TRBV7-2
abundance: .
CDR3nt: TGTGCCAGCAGCCCGACTAGCGGGAGCGTTACCGGGGAGCTGTTTTTT
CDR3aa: CASSPTSGSVTGELFF

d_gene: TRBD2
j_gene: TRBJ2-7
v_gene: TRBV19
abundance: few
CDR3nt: TGTGCCAGTAGTATAGATACGTCTAGCGGGAGACGGAGCTACGAGCAGTACTTC
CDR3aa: CASSIDTSSGRRSYEQYF

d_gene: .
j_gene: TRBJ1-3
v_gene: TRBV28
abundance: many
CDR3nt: TGTGCCAGCAGGTCTGGGGGCGAAGGAAACACCATATATTTT
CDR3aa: CASRSGGEGNTIYF

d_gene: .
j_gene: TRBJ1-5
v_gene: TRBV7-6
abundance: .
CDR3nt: TGTGCCAGCAGCTCCGGGACGAGCAATCAGCCCCAGCATTTT
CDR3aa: CASSSGTSNQPQHF

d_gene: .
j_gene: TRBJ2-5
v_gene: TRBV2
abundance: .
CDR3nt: TGTGCCAGCAGCCAAACCGGGGAGACCCAGTACTTC
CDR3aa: CASSQTGETQYF

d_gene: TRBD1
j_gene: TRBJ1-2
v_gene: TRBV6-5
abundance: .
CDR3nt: TGTGCCAGCACTCAAGGGGGGACAGGGCTATGGGGCTACACCTTC
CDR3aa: CASTQGGTGLWGYTF

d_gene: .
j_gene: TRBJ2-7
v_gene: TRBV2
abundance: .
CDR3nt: TGTGCCAGCTCTTCTCCCAGGGGTTCCTCCTACGAGCAGTACTTC
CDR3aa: CASSSPRGSSYEQYF

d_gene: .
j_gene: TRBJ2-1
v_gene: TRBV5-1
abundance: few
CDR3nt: TGCGCCAGCAGCTTCGACGGGGGGCCCTACAATGAGCAGTTCTTC
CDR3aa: CASSFDGGPYNEQFF

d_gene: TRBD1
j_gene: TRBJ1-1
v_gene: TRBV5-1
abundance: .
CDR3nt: TGCGCCAGCAGCCAGCGAGGACAGGGGGCGAAGACTGAAGCTTTCTTT
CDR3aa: CASSQRGQGAKTEAFF

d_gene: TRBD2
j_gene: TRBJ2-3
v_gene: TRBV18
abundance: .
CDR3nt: TGTGCCAGCTCACCACCCGGATTTATCGGCGGGGGGGCGGAAGATACGCAGTATTTT
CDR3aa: CASSPPGFIGGGAEDTQYF

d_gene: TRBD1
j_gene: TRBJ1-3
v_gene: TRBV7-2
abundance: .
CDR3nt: TGTGCCAGCAGCTCCTACAGGGGGAGCTCTGGAAACACCATATATTTT
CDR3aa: CASSSYRGSSGNTIYF

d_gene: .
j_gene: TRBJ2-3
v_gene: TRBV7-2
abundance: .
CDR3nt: TGTGCCAGCAGCTTAGACTCGGATACGCAGTATTTT
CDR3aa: CASSLDSDTQYF

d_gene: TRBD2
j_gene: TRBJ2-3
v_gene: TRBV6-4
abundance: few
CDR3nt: TGTGCCAGCAGTGCTGGGACTAGTCAGTATTTT
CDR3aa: CASSAGTSQYF

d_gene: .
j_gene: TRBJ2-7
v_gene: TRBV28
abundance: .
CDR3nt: TGTGCCAGCAGTCCCGGGGCCCTCTCCTACGAGCAGTACTTC
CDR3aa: CASSPGALSYEQYF

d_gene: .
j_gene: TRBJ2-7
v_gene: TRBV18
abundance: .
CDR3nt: TGTGCCAGCTCACCACCTATTTTGAGCAGGGCCCCCTACGAGCAGTACTTC
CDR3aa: CASSPPILSRAPYEQYF

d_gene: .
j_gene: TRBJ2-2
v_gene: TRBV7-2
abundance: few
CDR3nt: TGTGCCAGCAGCTTAGAAGGCACCGGGGAGCTGTTTTTT
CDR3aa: CASSLEGTGELFF

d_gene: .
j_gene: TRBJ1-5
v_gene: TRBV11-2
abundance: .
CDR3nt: TGTGCCAGCAGCTTAGGGCAGCCCCAGCATTTT
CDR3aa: CASSLGQPQHF

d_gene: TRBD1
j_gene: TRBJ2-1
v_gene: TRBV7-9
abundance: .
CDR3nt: TGTGCCAGCAGCGGGACAGGGAAGGGACACAATGAGCAGTTCTTC
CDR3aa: CASSGTGKGHNEQFF

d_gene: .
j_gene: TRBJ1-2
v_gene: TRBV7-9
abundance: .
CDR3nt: TGTGCCAGCATGTTGAGGGATACTAACTATGGCTACACCTTC
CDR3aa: CASMLRDTNYGYTF